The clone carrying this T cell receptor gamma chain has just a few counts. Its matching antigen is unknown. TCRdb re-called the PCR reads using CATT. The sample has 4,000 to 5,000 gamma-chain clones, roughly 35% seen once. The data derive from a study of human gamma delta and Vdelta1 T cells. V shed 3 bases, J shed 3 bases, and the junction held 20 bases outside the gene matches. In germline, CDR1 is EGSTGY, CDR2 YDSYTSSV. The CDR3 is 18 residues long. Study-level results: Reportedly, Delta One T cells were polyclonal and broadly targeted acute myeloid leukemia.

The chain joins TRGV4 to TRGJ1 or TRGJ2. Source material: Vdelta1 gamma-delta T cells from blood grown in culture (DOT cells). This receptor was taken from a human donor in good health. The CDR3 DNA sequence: TGTGCCACCTGGGATCTTTGGCGGGCCACGTTGGGTTATTATAAGAAACTCTTT. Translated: CATWDLWRATLGYYKKLF.